This T cell receptor beta chain is drawn from a study of tumor and adjacent non-tumor tissue in lung cancer. The wider study: There were fewer than 15 adenocarcinoma, 2 squamous cell carcinoma and 1 small cell lung cancer cases. Aged about 31 to 80 years, patients included 10 men and 4 or 5 women with stage I to III disease.

Of note for this clonotype: The CDR3 carries no conserved terminal phenylalanine or tryptophan, so it likely arises from a read error.

A modified ARM-PCR protocol with three rounds of nested PCR amplified TCRbeta. TCRdb reprocessed the multiplex PCR reads with MiXCR, giving one entry per CDR3 protein. The sample consists of more than 90,000 distinct CDR3 sequences, about 72% of them appearing once. No cell sorting was done before RNA was extracted from the tissue. Source material: lung tumor tissue. This receptor was obtained from a man in his fifties or sixties with non-small cell lung cancer.

The CDR3 coding sequence is TGTGCCAGCAGTTCCGGGACAGGGGGGTCCTACGAGCAGTTCTTG. It encodes CASSSGTGGSYEQFL. V and J are TRBV6-5 and TRBJ2-7; 11 nucleotides align to TRBD1. Matching the DNA end better, TRBJ2-1 makes the J call doubtful. The CDR3 contains 15 residues. Germline CDR1 and CDR2: MNHEY and SVGAGI.